The present entry profiles one TCR beta chain with its context. This entry belongs to a study of shared T cell receptors in the human thymus. Data came from immunoSEQ multiplex PCR; TCRdb stores just in-frame clones and leaves some out. The sample lists roughly 660,000 clones, approximately 90% occurring once. Another study also made use of these data, one on human thymus T cells. From that study: Samples came from healthy Finnish infants during open corrective cardiac surgery. Thymus was obtained from resections taken during corrective heart surgery. There appeared to be biased usage of V and J genes in thymic and blood repertoires. Related work showed strongly overlapping thymic repertoires across unrelated individuals.

This TCR was recovered from a boy in the first two years of life with a congenital heart defect. Sample: thymocytes.

The CDR3 sequence is CASPKGKGGGYGYTF. DNA for the CDR3: TGTGCCAGCCCTAAGGGCAAGGGGGGGGGCTATGGCTACACCTTC. The V gene is TRBV28, the J gene TRBJ1-2; a possible D gene is TRBD1 (6 bases). With 8 bases removed from V and 4 bases from J, the gap between germline ends came to 20 bases. Germline V lookup: CDR1 MDHEN, CDR2 SYDVKM. The CDR3 runs 15 residues.